The rows below give T cell receptor beta chains drawn from one sample of a study of radiotherapy plus CTLA-4 blockade in lung cancer. Produced via immunoSEQ multiplex PCR; TCRdb's table is partial and in-frame only. The sample gives 65,000 to 95,000 clones, around nine tenths of which show up once; 40% is in the top ten. The source was peripheral blood, collected from a patient treated with radiotherapy plus ipilimumab. The origin of the receptors is a human donor with non-small cell lung cancer that progressed on radiotherapy plus ipilimumab. Both conserved end residues are trimmed from each CDR3. D genes are given only for firm matches.

>TRBV4-2|TRBJ1-4|TRBD1
ASSQDTTGGSSNEKLF
>TRBV7-3|TRBJ1-1|NA
ASSGQLRAEAF
>TRBV5-1|TRBJ1-1|TRBD1
ASSLGQGAPAF
>TRBV29-1|TRBJ2-1|NA
SSRSHNEQF
>TRBV29-1|TRBJ2-1|NA
SVAGDLYNEQF
>TRBV6-1|TRBJ1-6|NA
ASRTDNYNSPLH
>TRBV30|TRBJ2-2|TRBD2
AWKPLRAGRDTGELF
>TRBV28|TRBJ2-7|TRBD1
ASIPPGQASYEQY
>TRBV7-9|TRBJ2-1|TRBD2
ASSFSGLDLVEQF
>TRBV4-2|TRBJ2-5|TRBD2
ASSQVAGGPETQY
>TRBV30|TRBJ2-2|TRBD2
AWMGGSWTGELF
>TRBV29-1|TRBJ2-5|NA
SVPTGQETQY
>TRBV28|TRBJ2-7|NA
ASSSRTYEQY
>TRBV6-5|TRBJ2-5|TRBD2
ASSYSREGGTQY
>TRBV7-2|TRBJ1-5|NA
ASSWKYSNQPQH
>TRBV9|TRBJ2-1|NA
ASSPRSSDYNEQF
>TRBV30|TRBJ2-5|TRBD2
AWSVGLAGGETQY
>TRBV6-1|TRBJ1-2|TRBD1
ASSTSGGRLGYT
>TRBV7-3|TRBJ2-5|NA
ASSLTGYGETQY
>TRBV6-4|TRBJ2-3|NA
ASKASVFTDTQY
>TRBV20-1|TRBJ2-4|NA
SASEIQY
>TRBV11-2|TRBJ2-7|NA
ASSLIDYEQY
>TRBV15|TRBJ2-1|TRBD2
ATSWDLAGGNEQF
>TRBV2|TRBJ2-1|TRBD2
ASRHRTSGRVEQF
>TRBV18|TRBJ1-1|NA
ASSPSPRQNTEAF
>TRBV6-5|TRBJ2-3|TRBD2
ASSFLASGSTDTQY
>TRBV29-1|TRBJ2-1|TRBD2
SSGTSGSAVEQF
>TRBV7-3|TRBJ2-5|NA
ASSQQGGFQETQY
>TRBV5-1|TRBJ2-2|NA
ASSLVPTNTGELF
>TRBV9|TRBJ2-5|NA
ASSPWTEQETQY
>TRBV5-6|TRBJ2-3|TRBD1
ASSSGTGGWTQY
>TRBV6-5|TRBJ2-7|TRBD1
ASSTGGYEQY
>TRBV19|TRBJ1-2|NA
PPRYYGYT
>TRBV28|TRBJ1-5|NA
ATGWGTFQPQH
>TRBV4-1|TRBJ1-3|NA
ASSQVPTSTGNTIY
>TRBV23-1|TRBJ1-4|TRBD1
ASSHPGQALNEKLF
>TRBV5-4|TRBJ2-4|NA
ASSPVSFLAKNIQY
>TRBV28|TRBJ1-2|NA
ASGRSNYGYT
>TRBV27|TRBJ2-7|NA
ASNSFGSSYEQY
>TRBV7-9|TRBJ2-2|NA
ASSLSGQGRPTGELF
>TRBV28|TRBJ2-7|NA
ASRSNTGFEQY
>TRBV29-1|TRBJ1-4|NA
SVEDGGTDEKLF
>TRBV29-1|TRBJ2-1|TRBD2
SVAGGLAGDGDEQF
>TRBV6-5|TRBJ2-2|TRBD1
ASSGQVTGELF
>TRBV13|TRBJ2-5|NA
ASSPYPRGLETQY
>TRBV7-6|TRBJ2-1|TRBD2
ASSLSGGSLRREQF
>TRBV5-8|TRBJ1-1|TRBD1
ASSLGGQGLSEAF
>TRBV27|TRBJ2-1|NA
ASRGLWSSYNEQF
>TRBV28|TRBJ2-7|NA
ASSLRYEQY
>TRBV9|TRBJ2-5|NA
ASSLSGVGETQY
>TRBV2|TRBJ1-4|TRBD1
ASSSRTGVGEKLF
>TRBV7-2|TRBJ2-7|NA
ASSLTSDYEQY
>TRBV5-1|TRBJ2-5|NA
ASSFYQETQY
>TRBV30|TRBJ1-1|NA
AWSISGGRGTEAF
>TRBV5-1|TRBJ1-6|NA
ASSMDGTTGSPLH
>TRBV2|TRBJ2-1|NA
ASSESYPPNEQF
>TRBV18|TRBJ2-5|NA
ASSPQLQQETQY
>TRBV10-3|TRBJ2-7|NA
AITPGPGGTYEQY
>TRBV7-8|TRBJ2-2|NA
ASSLRDHNTGELF
>TRBV9|TRBJ2-2|NA
ASSVEARTGELF